This T cell receptor (beta chain) was retrieved from a study of vaccination and CD4 T cells after COVID-19. Overall study: There were six male and four female convalescents, and two of them were Hispanic. Each of the control cultures got a CEFX pool, an HIV-1 Nef pool, or no peptide.

As concerns this clonotype: Its antigen is currently unknown.

With 2 bases clipped from V and 3 bases from J, the junction kept 8 bases outside the gene matches. Per germline, CDR1 LNHDA and CDR2 SQIVND (reference sequence). The CDR3 sequence is 16 residues long. Treatment denoted: roughly 10-day PBMC culture with coronavirus spike peptide pools or control peptides (ViraFEST assay). Upon completion of 10 days of culture, CD4+ T cells were isolated via negative selection. At the Johns Hopkins FTIC core, DNA taken from cultured CD4+ T cells was sequenced by way of the Oncomine TCR Beta short-read assay. One entry per CDR3 protein, called by TCRdb with MiXCR from the PCR reads. The sample lists 10,000 to 15,000 distinct CDR3 sequences; approximately 74% were seen once.

J is TRBJ1-1 and V is TRBV19; the match to TRBD1 covers 8 bases. The sequence came from a human donor who received a COVID-19 vaccine. The starting material was CD4+ T cells from blood, cultured in vitro, obtained after SARS-CoV-2 vaccination. In nucleotides, the CDR3 is TGTGCCAGTAGTATATGGCAGGGGGCAGGGGACACTGAAGCTTTCTTT. Encoded protein: CASSIWQGAGDTEAFF.